Below, 25 T cell receptor beta chains from the same sample are listed, as sequenced in a study of T cells after yellow fever vaccination. TCRdb reanalysed the 5' RACE reads using MiXCR and keeps one entry per CDR3 protein. In the table there are 150,000 to 200,000 distinct CDR3 sequences, approximately 9.7% of which are singletons. The sample here was CD8+ T cells sorted from PBMCs, taken 45 days after the yellow fever booster vaccination. The source is a man between 18 and 29 years old who received the YFV17D yellow fever vaccine.

This clonotype was observed a handful of times. The V gene is TRBV7-9, the J gene TRBJ2-5, with unresolved D. The germline gives CDR1 SEHNR, CDR2 FQNEAQ (reference sequence). The V end lost 5 bases, the J end lost 6 bases, and 13 bases lay between the germline ends. The CDR3 contains 13 residues. CDR3 sequence (DNA): TGTGCCAGCAGCCCCGACACTGGCAAGACCCAGTACTTC. Translating it yields CASSPDTGKTQYF. Combining the CDR3 with reference TRBV7-9 and TRBJ2-5 gives the whole variable domain DTGVSQNPRHKITKRGQNVTFRCDPISEHNRLYWYRQTLGQGPEFLTYFQNEAQLEKSRLLSDRFSAERPKGSFSTLEIQRTEQGDSAMYLCASSPDTGKTQYFGPGTRLLVL.

V and J are TRBV7-9 and TRBJ1-1, with unresolved D. V lost 5 bases and J lost 7, with 11 bases in between. Germline V lookup: CDR1 SEHNR, CDR2 FQNEAQ (reference sequence). The CDR3 consists of 12 residues. The CDR3 region is CASSPNTVEAFF. The DNA for the CDR3 is TGTGCCAGCAGCCCTAACACTGTTGAAGCTTTCTTT.

The gene calls are TRBV29-1 and TRBJ1-1; D gene ambiguous. V dropped 4 bases and J dropped 2 bases, with 5 bases sitting between them. This CDR3 has 11 residues. CDR1 is SQVTM, CDR2 ANQGSEA, per germline. The CDR3 region is CSVGKNTEAFF. CDR3 bases: TGCAGCGTTGGGAAAAACACTGAAGCTTTCTTT. The variable domain in full, with the rest retrieved from reference TRBV29-1 and TRBJ1-1, is SAVISQKPSRDICQRGTSLTIQCQVDSQVTMMFWYRQQPGQSLTLIATANQGSEATYESGFVIDKFPISRPNLTFSTLTVSNMSPEDSSIYLCSVGKNTEAFFGQGTRLTVV.

This chain connects TRBV9 to TRBJ2-5, with D tentatively TRBD1 or TRBD2 (5 bases each). V lost 4 bases to trimming and J lost 1 base, with 11 bases between them. The CDR3 spans 14 residues. The V gene's germline CDR1 is SGDLS and CDR2 YYNGEE. CDR3: CASSKQGVQETQYF. CDR3 DNA sequence: TGTGCCAGCAGCAAGCAGGGAGTCCAAGAGACCCAGTACTTC.

CDR3: CASSYTGHDNSPLHF. CDR3 nucleotides: TGTGCCAGCAGTTATACCGGCCATGATAATTCACCCCTCCACTTT. V and J are TRBV6-2 or TRBV6-3 and TRBJ1-6, with no clear D. With 3 bases removed from V and 5 bases from J, the gap between germline ends came to 11 bases. CDR3 size: 15 residues. Germline loops: CDR1 MNHEY, CDR2 SVGEGT.

This clonotype was detected only a few times. V usage is TRBV7-9 and J usage is TRBJ2-4, with D perhaps TRBD2 (6 bases). The CDR3 totals 16 residues. Germline values: CDR1 SEHNR, CDR2 FQNEAQ (reference sequence). V lost 1 base and J 3 bases, leaving 13 bases between the germline ends. Here the CDR3 reads CASSLGGDGFKNIQYF. CDR3 in DNA: TGTGCCAGCAGCTTAGGGGGGGACGGTTTCAAAAACATTCAGTACTTC.

The chain is built from TRBV4-3 and TRBJ1-2; D perhaps matches TRBD1 (5 bases). CDR3 length: 17 amino acids. In germline, CDR1 is LGHNA, CDR2 YSLEER. With 0 bases removed from V and 0 bases from J, the gap between germline ends came to 14 bases. For the CDR3, the DNA is TGCGCCAGCAGCCAAGATTCCAGGGAAGGGACTAACTATGGCTACACCTTC. It yields the protein CASSQDSREGTNYGYTF.

The V call is TRBV27, the J call TRBJ1-5; 7 bases agree with TRBD1. Germline V lookup: CDR1 MNHEY, CDR2 SMNVEV (reference sequence). CDR3 length: 14 amino acids. V shed 6 bases, J shed 6 bases, and the junction held 8 bases outside the gene matches. The CDR3 DNA reads TGTGCCAGCAGCCTAACCTACAGGGGTCAGCCCCAGCATTTT. Translating gives CASSLTYRGQPQHF.

The chain has TRBV10-3 and TRBJ1-2, with D maybe TRBD1 (5 bases). The V end lost 0 bases, the J end lost 6 bases, and 11 bases lay between the germline ends. This CDR3 region has 14 residues. The germline CDR1 and CDR2 sequences are ENHRY and SYGVKD. CDR3 region: CAISESSGQDGYTF. The CDR3 DNA reads TGTGCCATCAGTGAGTCGTCAGGGCAAGATGGCTACACCTTC.

The V and J genes are TRBV27 and TRBJ2-7; D remains ambiguous. Deletions cut 6 bases from V and 2 bases from J, with 8 bases between. Germline V gives CDR1 MNHEY, CDR2 SMNVEV (reference sequence). The length of the CDR3 is 12 residues. In DNA, the CDR3 is TGTGCCAGCAGCCACGGTCCCTACGAGCAGTACTTC. Translated, it gives CASSHGPYEQYF.

V usage is TRBV6-1 and J usage is TRBJ2-3; D unresolved. CDR3 length: 17 residues. Per the germline V gene, CDR1 is MNHNS and CDR2 is SASEGT. Trimming left V 4 bases short and J 4 bases short, with 21 bases between. In DNA form, the CDR3 reads TGTGCCAGCAGTGGTCCCGCAGCTAAGGGTAGGGCAGATACGCAGTATTTT. It codes for CASSGPAAKGRADTQYF.

The chain carries TRBV29-1 and TRBJ2-1; the D gene could be TRBD1 or TRBD2 (6 bases each). CDR1 SQVTM and CDR2 ANQGSEA come from the germline V gene. V lost 8 bases and J 0 bases, leaving 23 bases between the germline ends. This CDR3 has 17 residues. The CDR3 loop reads CSFTGLAERSSYNEQFF. The CDR3 bases are TGCAGCTTCACAGGGTTAGCGGAACGTAGCTCCTACAATGAGCAGTTCTTC.

This clonotype was seen repeatedly, ten times or more. This rearrangement joins TRBV9 to TRBJ1-2; D is unresolved. CDR3 length: 15 amino acids. Germline V gives CDR1 SGDLS, CDR2 YYNGEE. The germline V and J ends were trimmed by 0 bases and 3 bases, with 12 bases remaining between them. CDR3 sequence reads: CASSVDGEPDYGYTF. In nucleotides, the CDR3 is TGTGCCAGCAGCGTAGACGGGGAACCAGACTATGGCTACACCTTC.

The rearrangement links TRBV6-2 or TRBV6-3 to TRBJ2-7, with D perhaps matching TRBD1 (5 bases). The germline gives CDR1 MNHEY, CDR2 SVGEGT. Between the trimmed V and J ends, which lost 4 bases and 2 bases, there was a span of 12 bases. The CDR3 is 14 residues long. The CDR3 DNA sequence: TGTGCCAGCAGTTCGGGCAGGGTTACCTACGAGCAGTACTTC. Protein product: CASSSGRVTYEQYF.

V and J are TRBV5-1 and TRBJ2-1; no clear D gene. Looked up from germline, CDR1 is SGHRS and CDR2 is YFSETQ. The CDR3 extends over 15 amino acids. V dropped 4 bases and J dropped 8 bases, with 19 bases sitting between them. The DNA of the CDR3 is TGCGCCAGCAGCCAGCCCCAGAGTGCAGGCGATGAGCAGTTCTTC. It codes for CASSQPQSAGDEQFF.

This clonotype showed up just a few times. The rearrangement joins TRBV3-1 to TRBJ2-7, with D uncertain. Per germline, CDR1 LGHDT and CDR2 YNNKEL (reference sequence). The ends were cut back, 4 bases at V and 1 base at J, with 11 bases in the middle. The CDR3 contains 14 residues. The CDR3 is CASSPRTLSYEQYF. The CDR3 DNA follows: TGTGCCAGCAGCCCTCGGACGTTATCCTACGAGCAGTACTTC.

J is TRBJ2-1 and V is TRBV7-9, with 9 bases identical to TRBD1. The junction had 9 bases not matched to a gene; V was cut back by 4 bases and J by 8 bases. CDR3 length: 15 residues. Germline V lookup: CDR1 SEHNR, CDR2 FQNEAQ (reference sequence). Here the CDR3 DNA reads TGTGCCAGCAGCTGGACAGGGGCAGTCATGGATGAGCAGTTCTTC. This translates into CASSWTGAVMDEQFF. Full variable domain (outside the CDR3, taken from reference TRBV7-9 and TRBJ2-1): DTGVSQNPRHKITKRGQNVTFRCDPISEHNRLYWYRQTLGQGPEFLTYFQNEAQLEKSRLLSDRFSAERPKGSFSTLEIQRTEQGDSAMYLCASSWTGAVMDEQFFGPGTRLTVL.

This clonotype was seen repeatedly, ten times or more. This chain joins TRBV4-2 and TRBJ2-2; maybe TRBD2 (5 bases). Trimming took 0 bases from V and 1 from J, leaving 12 bases between them. Per the germline V gene, CDR1 is LGHNA and CDR2 is YNFKEQ. The CDR3 has 17 residues. The CDR3, as DNA: TGTGCCAGCAGCCAAGAAGTTTTAGGAGGGAACACCGGGGAGCTGTTTTTT. Amino acid sequence: CASSQEVLGGNTGELFF.

The chain joins TRBV5-4 to TRBJ2-5, with 12 bases matching TRBD2. V was pared by 1 base and J by 3 bases, with 7 bases of the junction left unmatched. This CDR3 is 17 amino acids long. CDR1 is SGHNT and CDR2 is YYREEE in the germline V gene (reference sequence). The CDR3 coding sequence is TGTGCCAGCAGCTTGCTACTAGCGGGGGGACCGAAAGAGACCCAGTACTTC. Encoded protein: CASSLLLAGGPKETQYF.

The chain joins TRBV7-9 to TRBJ2-3; D is perhaps TRBD1 (5 bases). The CDR3 is 15 amino acids. Germline V gene data show CDR1 as SEHNR and CDR2 as FQNEAQ (reference sequence). Trimming cost V 4 bases and J 5 bases, with 16 bases left between them. CDR3: CASSSPWKGKDTQYF. CDR3 nucleotide sequence: TGTGCCAGCAGCTCTCCCTGGAAGGGGAAAGATACGCAGTATTTT.

This clonotype was counted only a few times. CDR3 residues: CASSPPVVMNTEAFF. CDR3 coding DNA: TGTGCCAGCTCACCACCCGTCGTTATGAACACTGAAGCTTTCTTT. The chain has TRBV18 and TRBJ1-1; D not resolved. The V gene lost 0 bases and the J gene lost 0 bases, with 8 bases spanning the gap. This CDR3 has 15 amino acids. The V gene's germline CDR1 is KGHSH and CDR2 LQKENI.

In its sample, this clonotype was seen a few times. V is TRBV7-9 and J is TRBJ2-3, with 9 nucleotides matching TRBD2. CDR1 and CDR2 (germline): SEHNR, FQNEAQ (reference sequence). V lost 2 bases, J lost 3 bases, and 6 bases stayed unmatched. The CDR3 has 16 amino acids. DNA of the CDR3: TGTGCCAGCAGCTTACTGGCGGGGGGGCGGACAGATACGCAGTATTTT. Its translation is CASSLLAGGRTDTQYF.

About this clonotype: Germline is not matched at one junction end, which may reflect a read error. The chain carries TRBV7-2 and TRBJ2-2; 7 nucleotides line up with TRBD2. There are 14 residues in the CDR3. Per the germline V gene, CDR1 is SGHTA and CDR2 is FQGNSA. The CDR3 DNA sequence: TGTGCCAGCAACCGGGACGCGAACAGCGGGGAGGTGTTTTTT. Translated, it gives CASNRDANSGEVFF.

This clonotype was observed many times. CDR3 loop: CASSFRGRPSFPNEQFF. In DNA, the CDR3 is TGTGCCAGCAGCTTCCGTGGCAGGCCCAGTTTTCCCAATGAGCAGTTCTTC. The chain carries TRBV5-5 and TRBJ2-1, with no clear D. The V end was cut by 2 bases, the J end by 6 bases, with 21 bases between. CDR1 SGHKS and CDR2 YYEKEE come from the germline V gene (reference sequence). The CDR3 covers 17 residues.

A few counts support this clonotype. This rearrangement joins TRBV29-1 to TRBJ1-1; D is unresolved. Germline V CDR1 and CDR2: SQVTM, ANQGSEA. Trimming took 4 bases from V and 1 from J, leaving 7 bases between them. This CDR3 spans 12 amino acids. The CDR3 bases are TGCAGCGTTGTATCGGCGAACACTGAAGCTTTCTTT. Translation gives CSVVSANTEAFF.